The rows below give T cell receptor beta chains drawn from one sample of a study of tumor-infiltrating lymphocytes in primary liver carcinoma. TCRdb re-derived calls from the multiplex PCR reads in MiXCR, one entry per CDR3 protein. This table has approximately 76,000 distinct CDR3 sequences, 71% appearing once. Material for sequencing was liver tumor tissue from sampling region 4. The receptors were sampled from a woman aged 55-70 years with primary liver carcinoma and hepatitis B virus infection. Each CDR3 is given with its conserved first and last residue. Each record gives: D gene, J gene, clone size, V gene, CDR3 protein, CDR3 DNA. D genes are given only for firm matches. Clone size is stated in some rows and not others, as once, few, many or a class when expanded.

NA	TRBJ1-4	many	TRBV28	CASSSARVSGKLFF	TGTGCCAGCAGTTCGGCCCGGGTCAGCGGAAAACTGTTTTTT
TRBD1	TRBJ1-1	many	TRBV7-9	CASSLDTGTGNTEAFF	TGTGCCAGCAGCTTAGATACCGGGACAGGGAACACTGAAGCTTTCTTT
NA	TRBJ2-2	NA	TRBV11-1	CVNRARPFLVNTGELFF	TGTGTCAACAGGGCCCGGCCATTCCTAGTTAACACCGGGGAGCTGTTTTTT
NA	TRBJ1-1	NA	TRBV29-1	CSVAESNTEAFF	TGTAGCGTCGCCGAGTCGAACACTGAAGCTTTCTTT
TRBD2	TRBJ2-1	NA	TRBV28	CASNPTGTSGKGEQFF	TGTGCCAGCAACCCGACCGGGACTAGCGGGAAGGGTGAGCAGTTCTTC
NA	TRBJ2-3	NA	TRBV6-2/TRBV6-3	CTERREVPNTQYF	TGTACCGAACGGAGGGAGGTACCAAATACGCAGTATTTT
NA	TRBJ1-1	NA	TRBV19	CASTSVTESTEAFF	TGTGCCAGTACCTCGGTGACAGAGAGCACTGAAGCTTTCTTT
NA	TRBJ1-4	NA	TRBV10-1	CTSSDPGRPISLCEEGEKLFF	TGCACCAGCAGTGATCCAGGGCGCCCCATAAGCCTCTGCGAGGAGGGTGAAAAATTGTTTTTT
NA	TRBJ2-1	NA	TRBV28	CAGSGIAYSEQFF	TGTGCCGGCTCCGGGATAGCTTACAGTGAGCAGTTCTTC
TRBD2	TRBJ2-1	NA	TRBV6-2/TRBV6-3	CASRPPASGSCDRFF	TGTGCCAGCAGGCCCCCCGCTAGCGGGAGCTGTGATCGGTTCTTC
TRBD2	TRBJ2-3	NA	TRBV6-4	CASSDAVGGSTDTQYF	TGTGCCAGCAGTGACGCAGTGGGAGGGTCCACAGATACCCAGTATTTT
NA	TRBJ2-1	medium-sized	TRBV28	CASSSPVGGTYNEQFF	TGTGCCAGCAGTTCTCCAGTCGGGGGTACCTACAATGAGCAGTTCTTC
NA	TRBJ2-2	NA	TRBV11-2	CVSSLDKTEELFF	TGTGTCAGCAGCTTAGATAAGACTGAGGAGCTGTTTTTT
TRBD1	TRBJ2-7	NA	TRBV6-5	CTSSLQGTGWYEQYF	TGTACCAGCAGCTTACAGGGGACAGGATGGTACGAGCAGTACTTC
TRBD1	TRBJ2-1	NA	TRBV12-3/TRBV12-4	CASSSRPRDRDKEQFF	TGTGCCAGCAGTTCTCGCCCACGGGACAGGGACAAGGAGCAATTCTTC
TRBD2	TRBJ2-7	NA	TRBV11-2	CASGSLGPGTSGRVSYGPYEKYF	TGTGCCAGCGGCTCCTTAGGGCCAGGAACTAGTGGGAGGGTCTCGTATGGCCCCTACGAGAAGTACTTC